This entry describes one T cell receptor (beta chain). Its antigen is as yet unknown. As processed by the authors: After removing out-of-frame reads, 2,204,828 distinct TCRbeta sequences remained. Using immunoSEQ multiplex PCR, the repertoire was profiled, and TCRdb retains in-frame clones only, with some absent. That table is the source of V, J and clone size, and D and trimming were worked out from the DNA. This sample has 60,000 or so clones; roughly 84% occur once, and the top ten carry approximately 0.5%. The data were obtained in a study of memory CD4+ T cells and cytomegalovirus serostatus. Notes on the study in general: CD4+ memory repertoires contained about two fifths of the 164 reported CMV TCRbeta sequences. CMV serostatus prediction reached median AUC around 0.94, or 0.89 with US-trained model.

The sort gate was single viable CD3+CD4+CD8-CD45RO+ cells for memory CD4+ T cells. The material sequenced was memory CD4+ T cells from blood. This receptor was obtained from an adult in good health and CMV-seronegative. Some clones in this sample may be carry-over from other donors' samples.

The CDR3 loop reads CASSLGLQGASGNTIYF. CDR3 in DNA: TGCGCCAGCAGCTTGGGGCTACAGGGGGCGTCTGGAAACACCATATATTTT. The chain uses TRBV5-1 and TRBJ1-3; 9 bases match TRBD1. Germline loops: CDR1 SGHRS, CDR2 YFSETQ. V lost 0 bases, J lost 1 base, and 5 bases stayed unmatched. CDR3 length: 17 amino acids.